One TCR beta chain is described in this entry. Antigen: not known. The material for each subset, its genomic DNA, was split evenly across several immunoSEQ plates. Per the authors' pipeline: There were no quality scores in the junction-only immunoSEQ sequences, so filtering differed. The data were produced by immunoSEQ multiplex PCR, yet TCRdb's version contains in-frame clones alone and is incomplete. That table is the source of V, J and clone size, and D and trimming were worked out from the DNA. The sample holds about 2.1 million clones; 90% to 95% are singletons and the top ten take around 1.7%. The sample is drawn from a study of shared clonotypes between healthy human individuals. Study results and limitations: The study found lower generation probabilities in non-shared clonotypes than in those shared by all four donors. Memory subsets generally showed smaller estimated richness than naive subsets did.

V lost 1 base to trimming and J lost 4 bases, with 14 bases between them. The CDR3 consists of 15 residues. CDR1 and CDR2 (germline): MGHDK, SYGVNS. Terminally differentiated effector memory CD45RA+ cells were excluded by CCR7 positive selection of CD45RO-negative cells. This receptor was identified in a man aged 18 to 35 in good health. Some clones in this sample may be carry-over from other donors' samples. The specimen sequenced was naive CD8+ T cells from PBMCs. The J gene is TRBJ2-7, the V gene TRBV25-1, with D possibly being TRBD2 (6 bases). The CDR3 sequence is CASSEWSSVGYEQYF. CDR3 nucleotide sequence: TGTGCCAGCAGTGAATGGTCTAGCGTGGGGTACGAGCAGTACTTC.